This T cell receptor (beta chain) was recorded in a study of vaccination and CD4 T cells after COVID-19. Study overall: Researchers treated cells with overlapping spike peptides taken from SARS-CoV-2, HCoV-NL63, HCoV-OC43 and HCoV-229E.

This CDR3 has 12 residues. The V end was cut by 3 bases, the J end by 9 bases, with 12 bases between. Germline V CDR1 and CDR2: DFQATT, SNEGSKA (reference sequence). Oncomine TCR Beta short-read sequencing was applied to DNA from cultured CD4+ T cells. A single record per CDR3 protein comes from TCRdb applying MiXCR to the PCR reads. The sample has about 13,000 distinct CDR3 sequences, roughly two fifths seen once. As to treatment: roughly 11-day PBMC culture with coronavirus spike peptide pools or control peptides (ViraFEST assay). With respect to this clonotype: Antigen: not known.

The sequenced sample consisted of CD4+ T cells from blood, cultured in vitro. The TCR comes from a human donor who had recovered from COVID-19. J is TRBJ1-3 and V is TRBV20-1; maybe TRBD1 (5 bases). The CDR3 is CSARDLQGTIYF. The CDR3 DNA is TGCAGTGCTAGGGATCTCCAGGGCACCATATATTTT.